Given below is one T cell receptor beta chain in context. This same CDR3 is encoded by further DNA sequences in the sample. Terminally differentiated effector memory CD45RA+ cells were excluded by CCR7 positive selection of CD45RO-negative cells. Trimming took 1 base from V and 4 from J, leaving 8 bases between them. The CDR3 has 13 residues. Germline V gene lookup returns CDR1 LNHDA and CDR2 SQIVND (reference sequence). Clones were read by immunoSEQ multiplex PCR, and TCRdb kept only the in-frame ones, dropping some. The sample lists about 2 million clones, about 95% occurring once. The sample belongs to a study of shared clonotypes between healthy human individuals.

The receptor was isolated from a man younger than 35 in good health. Sequences were obtained from naive CD8+ T cells sorted from blood. The J gene is TRBJ2-7, the V gene TRBV19; a possible D gene is TRBD1 (5 bases). CDR3 DNA sequence: TGTGCCAGTAGTATAGGTCAGGGTTACGAGCAGTACTTC. Translation gives CASSIGQGYEQYF. The complete variable domain, with remaining parts taken from reference TRBV19 and TRBJ2-7, reads DGGITQSPKYLFRKEGQNVTLSCEQNLNHDAMYWYRQDPGQGLRLIYYSQIVNDFQKGDIAEGYSVSREKKESFPLTVTSAQKNPTAFYLCASSIGQGYEQYFGPGTRLTVT.